This T cell receptor (beta chain) was captured by sequencing in a study of CD8 T cells in Susac syndrome. General study points: The authors acknowledged that their TCR sequencing and HLA analysis involved a relatively small number of individuals.

This CDR3 contains 14 residues. Germline loops: CDR1 MNHEY, CDR2 SVGAGI. The V end lost 7 bases, the J end lost 1 base, and 12 bases lay between the germline ends. Concerning this clonotype itself: Its cognate antigen is unknown.

Reverse transcription used about 0.5 to 1 ug RNA and random hexamers. TCRdb called the immunoSEQ multiplex PCR reads again in MiXCR, with one record for every CDR3 protein. The sample shows some 60,000 distinct CDR3 sequences, roughly 92% of them seen only once. The TCR originated in a human donor in good health. The sequenced sample consisted of CD8+ T cells from PBMCs. V and J are TRBV6-5 and TRBJ2-3; D possibly corresponds to TRBD2 (5 bases). CDR3 loop: CASTEAGGTDTQYF. The CDR3 DNA sequence: TGTGCCAGCACCGAGGCCGGGGGCACAGATACGCAGTATTTT.